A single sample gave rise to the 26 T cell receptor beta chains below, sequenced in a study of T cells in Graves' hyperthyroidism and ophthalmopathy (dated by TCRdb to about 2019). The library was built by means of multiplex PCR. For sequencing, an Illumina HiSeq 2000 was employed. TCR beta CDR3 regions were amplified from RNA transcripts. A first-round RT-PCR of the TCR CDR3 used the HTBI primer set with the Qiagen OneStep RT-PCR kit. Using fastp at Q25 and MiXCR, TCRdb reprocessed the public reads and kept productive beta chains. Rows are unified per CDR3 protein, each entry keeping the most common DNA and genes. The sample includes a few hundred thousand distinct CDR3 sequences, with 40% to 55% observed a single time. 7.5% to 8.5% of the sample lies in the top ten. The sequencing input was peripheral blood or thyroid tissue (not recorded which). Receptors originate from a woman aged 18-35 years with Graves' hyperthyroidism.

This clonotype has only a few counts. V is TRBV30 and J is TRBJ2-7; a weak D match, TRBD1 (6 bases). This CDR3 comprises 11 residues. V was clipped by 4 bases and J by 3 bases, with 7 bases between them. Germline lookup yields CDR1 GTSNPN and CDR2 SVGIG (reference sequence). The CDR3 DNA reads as TGTGCCTGGACAGGGGACTACGAGCAGTACTTC. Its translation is CAWTGDYEQYF.

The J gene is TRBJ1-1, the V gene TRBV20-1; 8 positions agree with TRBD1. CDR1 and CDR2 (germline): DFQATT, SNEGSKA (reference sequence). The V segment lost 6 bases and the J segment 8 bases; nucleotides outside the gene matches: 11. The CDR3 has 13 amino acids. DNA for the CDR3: TGCAGTGCGACGGACAGGGACCCCACCGAAGCTTTCTTT. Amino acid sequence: CSATDRDPTEAFF.

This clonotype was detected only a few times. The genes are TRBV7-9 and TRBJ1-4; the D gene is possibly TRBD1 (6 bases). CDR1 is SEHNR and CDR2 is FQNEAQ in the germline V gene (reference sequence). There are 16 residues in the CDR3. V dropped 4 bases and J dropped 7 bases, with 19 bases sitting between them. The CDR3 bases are TGTGCCAGCAGCTCCTCTTACAGGGCTTCCGCTGAAAAACTGTTTTTT. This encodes CASSSSYRASAEKLFF.

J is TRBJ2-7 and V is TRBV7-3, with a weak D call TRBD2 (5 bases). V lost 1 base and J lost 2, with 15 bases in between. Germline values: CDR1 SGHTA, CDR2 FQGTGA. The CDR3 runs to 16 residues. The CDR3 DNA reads TGTGCCAGCAGCTTAAGTCGAATAGCGTTAACCTACGAGCAGTACTTC. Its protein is CASSLSRIALTYEQYF.

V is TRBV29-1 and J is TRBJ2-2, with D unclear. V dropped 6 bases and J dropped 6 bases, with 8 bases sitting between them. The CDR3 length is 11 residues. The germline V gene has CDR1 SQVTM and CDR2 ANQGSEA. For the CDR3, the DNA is TGCAGCGTGGAGCAGGCCGGGGAGCTGTTTTTT. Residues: CSVEQAGELFF.

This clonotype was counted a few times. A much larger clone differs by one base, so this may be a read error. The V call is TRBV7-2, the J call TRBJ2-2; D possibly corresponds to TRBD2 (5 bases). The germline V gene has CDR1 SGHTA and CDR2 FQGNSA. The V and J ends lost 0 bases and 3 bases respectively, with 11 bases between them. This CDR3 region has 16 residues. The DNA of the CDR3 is TGTGCCAGCAGCTTAGCCCGGGGTGCGGACACCGGGGAGCTGTTTTTT. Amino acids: CASSLARGADTGELFF.

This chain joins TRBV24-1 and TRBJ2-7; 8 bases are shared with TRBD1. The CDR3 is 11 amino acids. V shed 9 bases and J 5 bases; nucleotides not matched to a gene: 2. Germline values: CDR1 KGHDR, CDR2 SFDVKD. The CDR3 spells CATQQGDEQYF. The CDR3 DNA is TGTGCCACCCAACAGGGGGACGAGCAGTACTTC.

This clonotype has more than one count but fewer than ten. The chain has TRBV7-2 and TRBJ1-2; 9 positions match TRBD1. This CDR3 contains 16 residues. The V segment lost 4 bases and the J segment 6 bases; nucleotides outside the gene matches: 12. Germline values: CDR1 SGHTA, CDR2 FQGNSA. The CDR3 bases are TGTGCCAGCAGCTCCCTAAATACAGGGGGCTCAGATGGCTACACCTTC. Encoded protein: CASSSLNTGGSDGYTF.

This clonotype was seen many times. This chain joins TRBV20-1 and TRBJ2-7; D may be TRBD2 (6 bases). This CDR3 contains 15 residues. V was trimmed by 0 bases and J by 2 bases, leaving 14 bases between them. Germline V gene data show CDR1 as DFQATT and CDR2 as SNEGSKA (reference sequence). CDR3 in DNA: TGCAGTGCTAGAGAGGGGGGACCACCTCCCTACGAGCAGTACTTC. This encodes CSAREGGPPPYEQYF.

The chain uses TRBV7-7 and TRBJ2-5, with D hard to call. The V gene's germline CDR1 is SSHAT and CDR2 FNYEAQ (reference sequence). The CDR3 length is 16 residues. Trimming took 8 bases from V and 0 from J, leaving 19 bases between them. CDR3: CASSPVLNSYQETQYF. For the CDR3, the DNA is TGTGCCAGCTCACCAGTGCTGAATAGCTACCAAGAGACCCAGTACTTC.

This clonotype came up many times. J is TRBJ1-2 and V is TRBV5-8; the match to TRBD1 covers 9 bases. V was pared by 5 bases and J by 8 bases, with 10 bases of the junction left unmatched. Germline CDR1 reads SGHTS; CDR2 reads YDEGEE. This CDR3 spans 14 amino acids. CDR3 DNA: TGTGCCAGCAGAACCGGGACAGGGTCATCGGGCTACACCTTC. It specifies CASRTGTGSSGYTF.

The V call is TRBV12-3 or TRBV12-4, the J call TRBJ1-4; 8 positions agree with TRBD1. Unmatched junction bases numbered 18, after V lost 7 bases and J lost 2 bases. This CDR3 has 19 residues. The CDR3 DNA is TGTGCCAGCACCCAGGCAAGGACAGGGTTAAGGACGACTAATGAAAAACTGTTTTTT. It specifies CASTQARTGLRTTNEKLFF.

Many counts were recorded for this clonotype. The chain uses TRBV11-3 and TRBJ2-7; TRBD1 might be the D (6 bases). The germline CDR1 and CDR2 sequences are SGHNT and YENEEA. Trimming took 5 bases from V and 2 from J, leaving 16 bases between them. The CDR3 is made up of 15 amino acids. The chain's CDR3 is CASSPQGILPYEQYF. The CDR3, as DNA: TGTGCCAGCAGCCCCCAGGGGATCCTACCCTACGAGCAGTACTTC. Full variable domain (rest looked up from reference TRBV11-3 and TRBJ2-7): EAGVVQSPRYKIIEKKQPVAFWCNPISGHNTLYWYLQNLGQGPELLIRYENEEAVDDSQLPKDRFSAERLKGVDSTLKIQPAELGDSAVYLCASSPQGILPYEQYFGPGTRLTVT.

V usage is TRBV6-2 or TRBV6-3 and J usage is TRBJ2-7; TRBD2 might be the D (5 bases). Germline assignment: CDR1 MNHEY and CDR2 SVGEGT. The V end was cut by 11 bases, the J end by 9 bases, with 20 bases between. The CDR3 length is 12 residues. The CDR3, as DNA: TGTGCCTCCCGTAGGGCCTCCGAGGGGCAGTACTTC. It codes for CASRRASEGQYF.

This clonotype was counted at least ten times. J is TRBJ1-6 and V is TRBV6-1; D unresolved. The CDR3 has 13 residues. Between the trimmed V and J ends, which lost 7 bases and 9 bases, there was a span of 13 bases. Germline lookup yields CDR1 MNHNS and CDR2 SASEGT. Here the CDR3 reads CASIEDLGSPLHF. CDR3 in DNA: TGTGCCAGCATAGAGGATCTGGGTTCACCCCTCCACTTT.

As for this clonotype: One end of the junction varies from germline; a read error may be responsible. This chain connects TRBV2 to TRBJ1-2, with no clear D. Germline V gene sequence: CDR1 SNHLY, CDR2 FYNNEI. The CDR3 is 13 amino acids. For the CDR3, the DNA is TGTGCCGGCAGCCTTGGAGGCAGTAGAGGCTACACCTTC. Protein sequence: CAGSLGGSRGYTF.

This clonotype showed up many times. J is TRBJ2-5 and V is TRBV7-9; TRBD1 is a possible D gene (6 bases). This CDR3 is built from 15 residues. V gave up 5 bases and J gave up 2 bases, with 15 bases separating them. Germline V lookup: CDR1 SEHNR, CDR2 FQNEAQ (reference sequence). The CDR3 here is CASSPKRDTQETQYF. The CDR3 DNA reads TGTGCCAGCAGCCCCAAACGGGACACGCAAGAGACCCAGTACTTC.

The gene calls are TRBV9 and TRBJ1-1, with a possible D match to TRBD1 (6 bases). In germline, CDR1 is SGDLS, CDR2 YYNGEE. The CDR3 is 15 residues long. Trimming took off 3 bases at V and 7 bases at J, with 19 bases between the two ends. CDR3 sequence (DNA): TGTGCCAGCAGCGCCCACAGGGTAGAGGACAATGAAGCTTTCTTT. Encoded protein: CASSAHRVEDNEAFF.

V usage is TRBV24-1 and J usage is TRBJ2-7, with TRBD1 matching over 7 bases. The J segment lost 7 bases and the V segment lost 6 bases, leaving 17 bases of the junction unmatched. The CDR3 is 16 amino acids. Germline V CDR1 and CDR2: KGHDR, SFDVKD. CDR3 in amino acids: CATSSAGGSSYNEQYF. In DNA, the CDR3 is TGTGCCACCAGTTCCGCAGGGGGAAGCTCCTACAATGAGCAGTACTTC.

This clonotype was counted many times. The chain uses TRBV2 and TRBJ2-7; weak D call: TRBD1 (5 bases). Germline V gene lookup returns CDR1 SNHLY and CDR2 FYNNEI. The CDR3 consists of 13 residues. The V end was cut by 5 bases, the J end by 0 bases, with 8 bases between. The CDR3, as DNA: TGTGCCAGCAGTCGACAGAGCTCCTACGAGCAGTACTTC. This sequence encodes CASSRQSSYEQYF.

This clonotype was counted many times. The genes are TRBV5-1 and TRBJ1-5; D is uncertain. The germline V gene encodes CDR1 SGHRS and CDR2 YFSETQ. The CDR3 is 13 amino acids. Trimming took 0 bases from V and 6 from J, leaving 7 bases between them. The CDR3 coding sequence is TGCGCCAGCAGCTTGGGGCCGCTTCAGCCCCAGCATTTT. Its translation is CASSLGPLQPQHF.

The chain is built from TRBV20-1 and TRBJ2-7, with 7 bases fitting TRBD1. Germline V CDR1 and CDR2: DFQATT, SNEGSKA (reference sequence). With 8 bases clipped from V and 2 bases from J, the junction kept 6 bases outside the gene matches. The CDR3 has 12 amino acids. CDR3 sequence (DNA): TGCAGTTACGGGACAGCCCCCTACGAGCAGTACTTC. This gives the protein CSYGTAPYEQYF.

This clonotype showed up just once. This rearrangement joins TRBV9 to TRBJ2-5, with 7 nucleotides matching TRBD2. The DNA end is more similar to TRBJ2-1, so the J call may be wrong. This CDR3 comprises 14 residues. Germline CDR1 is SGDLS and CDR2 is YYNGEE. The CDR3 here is CASSAPRGSREQFF. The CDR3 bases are TGTGCCAGCAGCGCCCCACGCGGGAGCAGAGAGCAGTTCTTC.

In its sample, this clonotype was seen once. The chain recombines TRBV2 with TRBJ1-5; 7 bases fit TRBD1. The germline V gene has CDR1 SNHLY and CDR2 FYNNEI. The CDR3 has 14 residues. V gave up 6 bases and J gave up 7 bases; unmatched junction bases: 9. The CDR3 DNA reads TGTGCCAGCAGGGGACAGACCTCGGGGCAGCCCCAGCATTTT. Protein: CASRGQTSGQPQHF.

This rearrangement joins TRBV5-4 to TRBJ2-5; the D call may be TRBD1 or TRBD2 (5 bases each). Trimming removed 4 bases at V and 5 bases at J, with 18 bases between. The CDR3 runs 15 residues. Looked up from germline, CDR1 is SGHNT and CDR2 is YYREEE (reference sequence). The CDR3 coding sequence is TGTGCCAGCAGCCACAGGACTCAAAACACGGAGACCCAGTACTTC. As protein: CASSHRTQNTETQYF.

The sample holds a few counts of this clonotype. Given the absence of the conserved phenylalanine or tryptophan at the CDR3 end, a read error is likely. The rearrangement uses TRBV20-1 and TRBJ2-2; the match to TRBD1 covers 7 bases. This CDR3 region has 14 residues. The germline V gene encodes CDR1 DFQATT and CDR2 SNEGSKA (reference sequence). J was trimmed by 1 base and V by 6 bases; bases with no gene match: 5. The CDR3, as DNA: TGCAGTGCAGGGGGCGGAGGGAACACCGGGGAGCTGTTTCTT. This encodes CSAGGGGNTGELFL.